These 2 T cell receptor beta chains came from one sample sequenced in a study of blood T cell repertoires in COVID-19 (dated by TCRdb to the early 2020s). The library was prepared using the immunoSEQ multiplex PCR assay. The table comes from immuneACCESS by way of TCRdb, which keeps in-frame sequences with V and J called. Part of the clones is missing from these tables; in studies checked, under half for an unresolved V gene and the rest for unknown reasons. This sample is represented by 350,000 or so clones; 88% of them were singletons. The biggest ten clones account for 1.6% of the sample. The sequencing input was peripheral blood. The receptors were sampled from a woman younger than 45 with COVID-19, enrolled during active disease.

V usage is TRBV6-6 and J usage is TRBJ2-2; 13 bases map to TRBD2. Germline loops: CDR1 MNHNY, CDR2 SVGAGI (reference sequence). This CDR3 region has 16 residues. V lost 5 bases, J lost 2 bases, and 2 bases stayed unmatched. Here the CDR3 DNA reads TGTGCCAGCAGTCGGACTAGCGGGGGAAACACCGGGGAGCTGTTTTTT. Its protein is CASSRTSGGNTGELFF.

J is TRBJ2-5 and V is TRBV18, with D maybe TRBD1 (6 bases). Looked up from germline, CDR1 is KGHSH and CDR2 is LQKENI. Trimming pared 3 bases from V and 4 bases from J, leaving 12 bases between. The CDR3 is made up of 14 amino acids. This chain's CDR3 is CASSPIEGVETQYF. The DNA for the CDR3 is TGTGCCAGCTCACCTATCGAGGGGGTAGAGACCCAGTACTTC.